This TCR beta chain is drawn from a study of CD8+ T cells in alopecia areata. Findings and limits, study-wide: Greater clonality was observed in lesional scalp samples, especially alopecia totalis/universalis, versus normal scalp. Compared with mice, patients displayed less clear TCR sharing, possibly for HLA-related reasons.

As regards this clone: Its antigen is unidentified.

The CDR3 loop spans 14 amino acids. With 1 base removed from V and 0 bases from J, the gap between germline ends came to 4 bases. CDR1 is LNHNV, CDR2 YYDKDF, per germline (reference sequence). Punch biopsies of lesional scalp, plus peripheral blood, were taken from alopecia areata patients. Following RNA extraction, reverse transcription yielded cDNA that acted as the sequencing template. Produced via immunoSEQ multiplex PCR; TCRdb's table is partial and in-frame only. In the table there are 130,000 to 150,000 clones, approximately 45% of which are singletons. The receptor was isolated from a human donor with alopecia areata. The material sequenced was CD4+ T cells sorted from blood. The chain joins TRBV15 to TRBJ2-1, with no clear D. CDR3 amino acids: CATSRVGSYNEQFF. The CDR3 nucleotides are TGTGCCACCAGCAGAGTGGGCTCCTACAATGAGCAGTTCTTC.